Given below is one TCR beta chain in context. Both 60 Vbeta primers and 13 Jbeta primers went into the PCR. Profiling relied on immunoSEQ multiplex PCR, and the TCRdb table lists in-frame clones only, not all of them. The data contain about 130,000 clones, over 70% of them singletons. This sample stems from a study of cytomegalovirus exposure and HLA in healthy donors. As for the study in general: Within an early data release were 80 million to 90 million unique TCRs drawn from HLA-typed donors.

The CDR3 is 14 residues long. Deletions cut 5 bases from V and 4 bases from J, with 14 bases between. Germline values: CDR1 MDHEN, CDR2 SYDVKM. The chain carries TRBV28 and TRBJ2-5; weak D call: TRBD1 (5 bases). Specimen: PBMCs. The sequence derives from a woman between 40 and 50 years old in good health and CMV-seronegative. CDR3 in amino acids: CASSGAGRRETQYF. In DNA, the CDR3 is TGTGCCAGCAGTGGGGCAGGACGACGAGAGACCCAGTACTTC.